These T cell receptor beta chains were read from a single sample in a study of cytomegalovirus exposure and HLA in healthy donors. Sequencing used immunoSEQ multiplex PCR; TCRdb keeps in-frame clones, though not all of them. In the table there are 150,000 to 200,000 clones, 68% of which are singletons. The sequenced sample was PBMCs. The receptors stem from a middle-aged woman in good health and CMV-seropositive. Each CDR3 is given with its conserved first and last residue. The D gene is left open where the match is weak. Clone size is not always given. Where it is, it says once, few, many or a class for expanded clones.

CASRGDSLYGYTF,TRBD1,NA,TRBV11-2
CASSSEQGNTIYF,NA,NA,TRBV11-3
CASGLVGGVGVGYNEQFF,TRBD2,NA,TRBV12-5
CASSPSNRESSYEQYF,NA,NA,TRBV13
CASSSPVRTSGEQYF,TRBD2,few,TRBV28
CASSLSTGQGNEQFF,TRBD1,few,TRBV27
CSSSLGDRSHGEQYF,TRBD1,NA,TRBV7-9
CASSFTDRGTEAFF,TRBD1,NA,TRBV7-2
CASSSQQGANTEAFF,TRBD1,NA,TRBV7-2
CASRDRQNTEAFF,TRBD1,NA,TRBV6-1
CASSETDLGGYTF,NA,NA,TRBV5-1
CASSTQGAGDEQYF,TRBD1,NA,TRBV19
CASSFRQSTDTQYF,NA,NA,TRBV25-1
CASSPDRGRETQYF,TRBD1,NA,TRBV18
CASSTDRIPSMNTEAFF,NA,NA,TRBV19
CASSFQGAGQPQHF,TRBD1,few,TRBV7-9